The T cell receptor (beta chain) described here comes from a study of STAT3 mutations in large granular lymphocyte leukemia. Looking at the study overall: Roughly half the longitudinally sequenced T-LGLL patients had canonical STAT3 mutations. Roughly 38% of treated T-LGLL patients showed hematologic response to immunosuppression. Study-level points and caveats: In several patients, dominant TCR clone burden exceeded STAT3 mutant burden, suggesting STAT3 mutation arose secondarily. Every T-LGLL patient had at least one immunodominant TCRbeta clonotype.

The CDR3 is made up of 11 amino acids. Germline V gives CDR1 SGHTA, CDR2 FQGNSA. V lost 5 bases, J lost 8 bases, and 9 bases lay in between. TCRdb keeps only in-frame clones here, not all; method: immunoSEQ multiplex PCR. The sample includes over 10,000 clones, 88% seen only once; the top ten take 9.5% to 15%. This clone was counted once. As yet, its antigen is unknown. V and J are TRBV7-2 and TRBJ1-2; no reliable D call. The sample was PBMCs. The source is a human donor with T large granular lymphocyte leukemia. Some clones in this sample may be carry-over from other donors' samples. In DNA form, the CDR3 reads TGTGCCAGCAGCGCTCAGGTCGGCTACACCTTC. This codes for CASSAQVGYTF.